This T cell receptor beta chain comes out of a study of human T cells and chemical hapten exposure. Across the whole study: Enrolled patients were predominantly female and had alopecia areata, totalis or universalis. Study-wide findings and caveats: DPC sensitization produced no change in TCRs with frequency above 1 in 1000. Correlating positively with patch test score were the PT1 expanded TCR counts.

TCRdb re-derived calls from the RACE reads in MiXCR, one entry per CDR3 protein. The sample holds around 56,000 distinct CDR3 sequences, 9.5% to 10% seen once. Documented time point: pre-sensitization, week 0. Treatment described: therapeutic diphenylcyclopropenone sensitization with weekly scalp DPC. Each donor was an alopecia patient between 18 and 70 years of age who qualified for DPC. About this clonotype: Its antigen is unidentified.

The input for sequencing was whole blood, taken in connection with sensitization to the hapten diphenylcyclopropenone (DPC). The clonotype comes from a man aged 40-55 years with alopecia areata. Some clones in this sample may be carry-over from other donors' samples.

CDR3 in amino acids: CSARERAQPQHF. The CDR3 region has the DNA TGCAGTGCTAGAGAGCGGGCTCAGCCCCAGCATTTT. The gene calls are TRBV20-1 and TRBJ1-5; D is unresolved. Per germline, CDR1 DFQATT and CDR2 SNEGSKA (reference sequence). The CDR3 has 12 amino acids. V lost 0 bases, J lost 6 bases, and 6 bases lay in between.